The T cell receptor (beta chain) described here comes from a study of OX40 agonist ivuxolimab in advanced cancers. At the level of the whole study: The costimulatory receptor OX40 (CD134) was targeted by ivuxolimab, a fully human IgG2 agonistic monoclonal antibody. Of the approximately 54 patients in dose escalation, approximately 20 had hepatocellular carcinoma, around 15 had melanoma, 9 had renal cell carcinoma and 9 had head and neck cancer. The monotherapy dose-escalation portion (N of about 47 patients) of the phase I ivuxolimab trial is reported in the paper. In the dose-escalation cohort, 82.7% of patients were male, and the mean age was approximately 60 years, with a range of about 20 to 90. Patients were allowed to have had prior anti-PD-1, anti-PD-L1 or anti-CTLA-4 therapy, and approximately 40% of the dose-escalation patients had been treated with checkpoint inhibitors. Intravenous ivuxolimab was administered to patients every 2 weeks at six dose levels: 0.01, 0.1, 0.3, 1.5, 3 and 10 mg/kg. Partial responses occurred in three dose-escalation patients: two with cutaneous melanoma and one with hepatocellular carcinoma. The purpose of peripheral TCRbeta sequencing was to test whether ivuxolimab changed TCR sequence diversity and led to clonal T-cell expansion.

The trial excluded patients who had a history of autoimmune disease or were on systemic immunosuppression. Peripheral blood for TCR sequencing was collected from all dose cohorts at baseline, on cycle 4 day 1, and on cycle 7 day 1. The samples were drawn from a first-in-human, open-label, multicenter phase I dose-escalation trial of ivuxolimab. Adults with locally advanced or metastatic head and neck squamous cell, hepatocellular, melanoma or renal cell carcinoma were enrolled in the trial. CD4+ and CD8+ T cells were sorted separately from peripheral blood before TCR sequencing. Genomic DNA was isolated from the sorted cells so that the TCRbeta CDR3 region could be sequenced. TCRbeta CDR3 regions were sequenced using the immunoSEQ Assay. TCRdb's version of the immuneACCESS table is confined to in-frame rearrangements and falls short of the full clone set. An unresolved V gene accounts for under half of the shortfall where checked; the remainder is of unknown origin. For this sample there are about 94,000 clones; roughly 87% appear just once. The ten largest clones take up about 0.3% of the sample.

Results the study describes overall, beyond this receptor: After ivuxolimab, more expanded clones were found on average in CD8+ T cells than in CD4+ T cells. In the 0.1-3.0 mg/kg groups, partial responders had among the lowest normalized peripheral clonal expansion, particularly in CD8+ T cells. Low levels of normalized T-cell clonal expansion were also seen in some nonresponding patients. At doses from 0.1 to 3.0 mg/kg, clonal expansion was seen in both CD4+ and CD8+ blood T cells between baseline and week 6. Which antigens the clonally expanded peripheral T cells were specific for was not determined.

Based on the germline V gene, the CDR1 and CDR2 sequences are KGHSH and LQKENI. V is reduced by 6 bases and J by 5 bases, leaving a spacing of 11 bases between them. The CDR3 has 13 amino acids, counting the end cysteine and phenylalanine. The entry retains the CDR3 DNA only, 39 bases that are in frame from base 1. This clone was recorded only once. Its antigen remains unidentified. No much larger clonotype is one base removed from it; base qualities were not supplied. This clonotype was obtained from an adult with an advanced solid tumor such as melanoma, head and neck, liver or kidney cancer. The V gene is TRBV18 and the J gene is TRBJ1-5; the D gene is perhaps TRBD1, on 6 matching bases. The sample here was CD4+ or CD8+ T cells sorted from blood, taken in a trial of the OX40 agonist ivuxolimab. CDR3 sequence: CASSETGYQPQHF. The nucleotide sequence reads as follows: TGTGCCAGCTCCGAGACAGGATATCAGCCCCAGCATTTT.